The rows below give T cell receptor beta chains drawn from one sample of a study of blood T cell repertoires in COVID-19. The data were produced by immunoSEQ multiplex PCR, yet TCRdb's version contains in-frame clones alone and is incomplete. This sample yields about 68,000 clones, of which roughly 84% are seen a single time; more than 8% belongs to the top ten. The source material was peripheral blood. The receptors derive from a man aged 45-60 years with active COVID-19. CDR3s include the opening cysteine and the closing phenylalanine or tryptophan. D genes are given only for firm matches. Clone size appears in some rows only: once, few, many, or a class for an expanded clone.

clone_size	v_call	j_call	d_call	cdr3_aa	cdr3_nt
once	TRBV2	TRBJ2-2	.	CASRLESPSTGELFF	TGTGCCAGCAGACTAGAGAGCCCATCCACCGGGGAGCTGTTTTTT
.	TRBV10-3	TRBJ2-5	.	CAISESRGKETQYF	TGTGCCATCAGTGAGTCAAGGGGGAAAGAGACCCAGTACTTC
.	TRBV11-2	TRBJ1-1	.	CASSLVGETEAFF	TGTGCCAGCAGCTTAGTGGGAGAGACTGAAGCTTTCTTT
.	TRBV18	TRBJ2-5	TRBD2	CASSPGLGVTQYF	TGTGCCAGCTCACCTGGACTAGGGGTGACCCAGTACTTC
.	TRBV19	TRBJ2-7	TRBD1	CASSILWTGSYYEQYF	TGTGCCAGTAGTATCCTCTGGACAGGGAGTTACTACGAGCAGTACTTC
.	TRBV27	TRBJ2-7	.	CASSPNQGRPSYEQYF	TGTGCCAGCAGTCCGAACCAGGGGCGGCCATCCTACGAGCAGTACTTC
.	TRBV2	TRBJ2-3	.	CASSEFRVSTQYF	TGTGCCAGCAGTGAATTCCGGGTTTCAACGCAGTATTTT
.	TRBV30	TRBJ2-2	TRBD1	CAWSGTGTGLAGELFF	TGTGCCTGGAGTGGAACCGGGACAGGGCTGGCTGGGGAGCTGTTTTTT
.	TRBV5-1	TRBJ1-1	.	CASSTIGVNTEAFF	TGCGCCAGCAGCACGATAGGAGTGAACACTGAAGCTTTCTTT
.	TRBV27	TRBJ1-5	.	CASSLGGRQPQHF	TGTGCCAGCAGTTTGGGGGGACGTCAGCCCCAGCATTTT
.	TRBV5-6	TRBJ2-1	TRBD2	CASNFPLLAGGYNEQFF	TGTGCCAGCAACTTTCCCCTCCTAGCGGGGGGCTACAATGAGCAGTTCTTC
.	TRBV7-8	TRBJ2-7	TRBD2	CASSSRVDRWTSAYEQYF	TGTGCCAGCAGCTCCAGAGTGGACCGGTGGACTAGTGCTTACGAGCAGTACTTC
.	TRBV4-3	TRBJ1-4	.	CASSQDPDSPNEKLFF	TGCGCCAGCAGCCAAGATCCTGACAGCCCGAATGAAAAACTGTTTTTT
.	TRBV29-1	TRBJ2-3	.	CSARGSPDTQYF	TGCAGCGCCCGGGGGTCCCCGGATACGCAGTATTTT
.	TRBV5-1	TRBJ1-1	.	CASSPERQGGWAFF	TGCGCCAGCAGCCCGGAACGCCAGGGTGGTTGGGCTTTCTTT
.	TRBV6-5	TRBJ2-7	TRBD1	CASSPDRGTLYEQYF	TGTGCCAGCAGCCCGGACAGGGGGACCCTCTACGAGCAGTACTTC
.	TRBV25-1	TRBJ1-1	.	CASTYHGGTEAFF	TGTGCCAGCACCTACCACGGGGGCACTGAAGCTTTCTTT
.	TRBV27	TRBJ2-2	.	CASSSPMTANTGELFF	TGTGCCAGCAGTTCCCCTATGACAGCGAACACCGGGGAGCTGTTTTTT
.	TRBV2	TRBJ2-5	TRBD2	CASSVEAGVIETQYF	TGTGCCAGCAGTGTAGAAGCGGGAGTAATAGAGACCCAGTACTTC
.	TRBV5-1	TRBJ1-4	TRBD1	CASSLVGTGGYINEKLFF	TGCGCCAGCAGCTTGGTCGGGACAGGGGGCTATATCAATGAAAAACTGTTTTTT
.	TRBV13	TRBJ2-4	TRBD1	CASTMTGGAKSKNIQYF	TGTGCCAGCACCATGACAGGGGGCGCGAAGTCCAAAAACATTCAGTACTTC
few	TRBV4-1	TRBJ2-7	.	CASSQAGFGYEQYF	TGCGCCAGCAGCCAAGCAGGGTTCGGCTACGAGCAGTACTTC
.	TRBV4-2	TRBJ2-7	TRBD1	CASSQEGTGGSHLSYEQYF	TGTGCCAGCAGCCAAGAAGGGACAGGGGGCAGTCACCTCTCCTACGAGCAGTACTTC